A selection of T cell receptor beta chains follows, all from one sample in a study of human T cells and chemical hapten exposure. In TCRdb, the RACE reads were re-called with MiXCR into one record per CDR3 protein. The data show more than 75,000 distinct CDR3 sequences, with around 9.3% seen just once and 2% to 2.5% held by the top ten. The starting material was whole blood, obtained in connection with sensitization to the hapten diphenylcyclopropenone (DPC). Receptor source: a woman aged 40 to 49 with alopecia areata. Some clones in this sample may be carry-over from other donors' samples. The CDR3 runs from the conserved cysteine through the conserved F or W. A D gene is named only where the DNA matches it firmly. A clone size is listed for some rows: how often the clone was seen (once, few, many), or a class if it is expanded.

J gene | D gene | clone size | V gene | CDR3 DNA | CDR3 protein
TRBJ2-7 | TRBD2 | NA | TRBV3-1 | TGTGCCAGCAGCCGGGGACTAGCTTCAATTGTCTACGAGCAGTACTTC | CASSRGLASIVYEQYF
TRBJ1-5 | TRBD1 | few | TRBV6-2/TRBV6-3 | TGTGCCAGCAGTTTGACAGGGTCTCGGCCCCAGCATTTT | CASSLTGSRPQHF
TRBJ1-1 | NA | few | TRBV4-1 | TGCGCCAGCAGCCAAGATCGGGTAGGGCTAGGATCCACTGAAGCTTTCTTT | CASSQDRVGLGSTEAFF
TRBJ2-3 | TRBD2 | NA | TRBV4-2 | TGTGCCAGCAGCCAGGGACTAGCGGGAGGAGGTACAGATACGCAGTATTTT | CASSQGLAGGGTDTQYF
TRBJ1-5 | TRBD1 | many | TRBV28 | TGTGCCAGCAGTTTAATACAGGGGGCACGTCTAGGTCAGCCCCAGCATTTT | CASSLIQGARLGQPQHF
TRBJ2-7 | NA | many | TRBV11-3 | TGTGCCAGCAGCCCCCGACAGGACGAGCAGTACTTC | CASSPRQDEQYF
TRBJ1-5 | NA | NA | TRBV4-3 | TGCGCCAGCAGCCAAGGCCCAAATCAGCCCCAGCATTTT | CASSQGPNQPQHF
TRBJ2-5 | TRBD2 | NA | TRBV9 | TGTGCCAGCAGCGGGGGACTAAAAGAGACCCAGTACTTC | CASSGGLKETQYF
TRBJ2-1 | TRBD2 | NA | TRBV2 | TGTGCCAGCGTTGGACTAGCGGGAGGGCCCCCGCAGTTCTTC | CASVGLAGGPPQFF
TRBJ1-3 | NA | NA | TRBV7-2 | TGTGCCAGCAGCTCCGCGACACTGCGCTCTGGAAACACCATATATTTT | CASSSATLRSGNTIYF
TRBJ1-2 | NA | NA | TRBV5-4 | TGTGCCAGCAGCCTCCCACGGGGTTTTAACTATGGCTACACCTTC | CASSLPRGFNYGYTF
TRBJ1-6 | NA | NA | TRBV7-2 | TGTGCCAGCAGTTTTAGACCTTCACCCCTCCACTTT | CASSFRPSPLHF
TRBJ2-5 | NA | few | TRBV30 | TGTGCCTGGAGCCTAGGGGGGACCCAAGAGACCCAGTACTTC | CAWSLGGTQETQYF
TRBJ2-3 | NA | few | TRBV4-3 | TGCGCCAGCAGCCCCCCGGGACACCTCACAGATACGCAGTATTTT | CASSPPGHLTDTQYF
TRBJ1-1 | NA | few | TRBV28 | TGTGCCAGCAGTCCGAGTGCGGGTACGACTTTCTTT | CASSPSAGTTFF
TRBJ2-1 | NA | many | TRBV6-6 | TGTGCCAGCAGCCCCCCCTCTGGCGAGCAGTTCTTC | CASSPPSGEQFF
TRBJ2-7 | NA | many | TRBV27 | TGTGCCAGCAGTCCGACAGCAACCTACGAGCAGTACTTC | CASSPTATYEQYF
TRBJ2-7 | NA | many | TRBV29-1 | TGCAGCGTTATGGGGGCCTCCTACGAGCAGTACTTC | CSVMGASYEQYF
TRBJ2-3 | TRBD2 | many | TRBV20-1 | TGCAGTGCTAGAGATTGGGCTAGCGGGATTAACACAGATACGCAGTATTTT | CSARDWASGINTDTQYF
TRBJ2-2 | NA | many | TRBV11-2 | TGTGCCAGCAGCGCCCCGAACACCGGGGAGCTGTTTTTT | CASSAPNTGELFF
TRBJ1-2 | NA | few | TRBV20-1 | TGCAGTGCTGTCCTGAGGGGGGGCTACACCTTC | CSAVLRGGYTF
TRBJ2-3 | NA | NA | TRBV29-1 | TGCAGCGTTGGAACAGGGCAAACAGATACGCAGTATTTT | CSVGTGQTDTQYF
TRBJ2-5 | NA | few | TRBV6-2/TRBV6-3 | TGTGCCAGCAGTTACTCCCGGAGATCACAAGAGACCCAGTACTTC | CASSYSRRSQETQYF
TRBJ1-6 | NA | many | TRBV18 | TGTGCCAGCTCACAGAAAACAGGAGTTAATTCACCCCTCCACTTT | CASSQKTGVNSPLHF
TRBJ2-3 | NA | NA | TRBV4-2 | TGTGCCAGCAGCCAAGGACTCCCAGATACGCAGTATTTT | CASSQGLPDTQYF
TRBJ2-7 | TRBD1 | few | TRBV18 | TGTGCCAGCTCACCCAATCCCCCGGGACAGGGTCTGGGCGAGCAGTACTTC | CASSPNPPGQGLGEQYF
TRBJ2-3 | TRBD2 | NA | TRBV4-3 | TGCGCCAGCAGCCAAGATCTTTGGGGGAGGGCCGATACGCAGTATTTT | CASSQDLWGRADTQYF
TRBJ2-7 | TRBD1 | NA | TRBV27 | TGTGCCAGCAGTTGGGGGACAGGGCCCTCCTACGAGCAGTACTTC | CASSWGTGPSYEQYF
TRBJ2-5 | TRBD2 | many | TRBV6-5 | TGTGCCAGCAGCCCGACAGGGCCGGGACTAGCGGGTCAAGAGACCCAGTACTTC | CASSPTGPGLAGQETQYF
TRBJ2-2 | TRBD2 | NA | TRBV29-1 | TGCAGCGTGGGCGGGAGCACCGGGGAGCTGTTTTTT | CSVGGSTGELFF
TRBJ2-1 | NA | NA | TRBV20-1 | TGCAGTCCACAAGGGGGTGGGTCCGGGAGGTCGGGCAATGAGCAGTTCTTC | CSPQGGGSGRSGNEQFF
TRBJ2-7 | NA | NA | TRBV12-5 | TGTGCTAGTGGTCGTTTCTACGAGCAGTACTTC | CASGRFYEQYF
TRBJ2-3 | NA | few | TRBV29-1 | TGCAGCGTTGTTCAGGCTTCAGATACGCAGTATTTT | CSVVQASDTQYF
TRBJ1-1 | NA | many | TRBV20-1 | TGCAGTGCTAGCCCACTTGGGGGTATTGAAGCTTTCTTT | CSASPLGGIEAFF
TRBJ2-3 | NA | NA | TRBV29-1 | TGCAGCGTTGTAGCAGGCCGCACAGATACGCAGTATTTT | CSVVAGRTDTQYF
TRBJ2-1 | NA | NA | TRBV5-8 | TGTGCCAGCAGAGGGGGGAGGACCCTCAATGAGCAGTTCTTC | CASRGGRTLNEQFF
TRBJ2-7 | TRBD2 | few | TRBV2 | TGTGCCAGCACCGGACTAGCGGTTAACTACGAGCAGTACTTC | CASTGLAVNYEQYF
TRBJ2-2 | NA | NA | TRBV15 | TGTGCCACCAGCAAGATCGCGAACACCGGGGAGCTGTTTTTT | CATSKIANTGELFF
TRBJ2-4 | NA | few | TRBV27 | TGTGCCAGCAGTTCCTTCCCGGGAAGTGGAAACATTCAGTACTTC | CASSSFPGSGNIQYF
TRBJ2-2 | TRBD2 | many | TRBV20-1 | TGCAGTGCTAGGGAAAGCGGGAAAAAGGACACCGGGGAGCTGTTTTTT | CSARESGKKDTGELFF
TRBJ2-7 | TRBD1 | NA | TRBV18 | TGTGCCAGCTCACAGGGACAGGGGGGCTACGAGCAGTACTTC | CASSQGQGGYEQYF
TRBJ2-3 | NA | NA | TRBV7-2 | TGTGCCAGCAGCTTAGTTCTTGGCCGGGATACGCAGTATTTT | CASSLVLGRDTQYF
TRBJ2-5 | NA | few | TRBV12-3/TRBV12-4 | TGTGCCAGCACCCAAACCCCAAAGACCCAGTACTTC | CASTQTPKTQYF
TRBJ2-1 | TRBD2 | NA | TRBV9 | TGTGCCAGCAGCGTAGCTGAGTCTAGCGGGAGGTACAATGAGCAGTTCTTC | CASSVAESSGRYNEQFF
TRBJ2-5 | TRBD2 | few | TRBV7-9 | TGTGCCAGCAGCCGCTTGGGGACTAAGGAGACCCAGTACTTC | CASSRLGTKETQYF
TRBJ1-2 | TRBD1 | NA | TRBV5-1 | TGCGCCAGCAGCCTCAACCTAGGGACAGCCTCCTATGGCTACACCTTC | CASSLNLGTASYGYTF
TRBJ1-2 | NA | many | TRBV18 | TGTGCCAGCTCACCGGCCCCCGACAGGAGTGGTGGCTACACCTTC | CASSPAPDRSGGYTF
TRBJ2-5 | NA | many | TRBV28 | TGTGCCAGCAGTTTAGTATCGAGAGAGACCCAGTACTTC | CASSLVSRETQYF
TRBJ1-5 | NA | NA | TRBV7-9 | TGTGCCAGCAGCGACACAGGGAGCAATCAGCCCCAGCATTTT | CASSDTGSNQPQHF
TRBJ2-7 | TRBD2 | few | TRBV7-9 | TGTGCCAGCAGCTTGACTAGCGGGCGCGATCCAAGCTCCTACGAGCAGTACTTC | CASSLTSGRDPSSYEQYF
TRBJ2-7 | TRBD2 | many | TRBV29-1 | TGCAGCGTCGAGGGGACTAGCGGGGGATCCTACGAGCAGTACTTC | CSVEGTSGGSYEQYF